One T cell receptor (beta chain) is described in this entry. Deletions cut 6 bases from V and 5 bases from J, with 9 bases between. The CDR3 is 12 residues long. Germline lookup yields CDR1 KGHDR and CDR2 SFDVKD. Assay: immunoSEQ multiplex PCR; the TCRdb copy retains only in-frame clones and omits some. The profile shows more than 300,000 clones, more than 75% of them singletons. This entry is derived from a study of blood T cell repertoires in COVID-19. Participant ages covered roughly 18 to 89 years across 25 or so US areas. This receptor was taken from a woman aged 18 to 35 who had recovered from COVID-19. This chain uses TRBV24-1 with TRBJ2-5; possible D gene TRBD1, 5 bases. Sequencing input: PBMCs or T cells enriched from blood (not recorded which). The DNA for the CDR3 is TGTGCCACCAGTAGGGGTTTGGAGACCCAGTACTTC. Protein sequence: CATSRGLETQYF.